The next 14 T cell receptor beta chains were all read from a single sample in a study of shared clonotypes between healthy human individuals. Terminally differentiated effector memory CD45RA+ cells were left out of the naive CD8 fraction, which was CD45RO-negative and positively selected for CCR7. The repertoire was sequenced with immunoSEQ multiplex PCR; TCRdb's copy has only in-frame clones and lacks some. The table records roughly 810,000 clones, about 96% of them present only once. Sequencing used naive CD8+ T cells sorted from blood. These receptors were collected from a man aged 30-40 years in good health.

This sequence joins TRBV7-9 and TRBJ1-1; TRBD1 is a possible D gene (6 bases). The CDR3 covers 12 residues. The germline CDR1 and CDR2 sequences are SEHNR and FQNEAQ (reference sequence). V was pared by 9 bases and J by 1 base, with 9 bases between. CDR3 sequence (DNA): TGTGCCAGTTGGGGACAGAACACTGAAGCTTTCTTT. The encoded protein is CASWGQNTEAFF.

J is TRBJ2-7 and V is TRBV7-6; D is perhaps TRBD1 (6 bases). Germline CDR1 reads SGHVS; CDR2 reads FNYEAQ. This CDR3 comprises 14 residues. V was shortened by 2 bases and J by 0 bases, with 8 bases between the two germline ends. This CDR3 reads CASSLWDNSYEQYF. CDR3 in DNA: TGTGCCAGCAGCTTATGGGACAACTCCTACGAGCAGTACTTC. Combining the CDR3 with reference TRBV7-6 and TRBJ2-7 gives the whole variable domain GAGVSQSPRYKVTKRGQDVALRCDPISGHVSLYWYRQALGQGPEFLTYFNYEAQQDKSGLPNDRFSAERPEGSISTLTIQRTEQRDSAMYRCASSLWDNSYEQYFGPGTRLTVT.

V gene TRBV7-6 combines with J gene TRBJ2-1, with D perhaps matching TRBD2 (6 bases). The CDR3 length is 15 residues. Germline CDR1 reads SGHVS; CDR2 reads FNYEAQ. With 1 base removed from V and 4 bases from J, the gap between germline ends came to 11 bases. CDR3 nucleotides: TGTGCCAGCAGCTTAGGGCGGGGTGGGTACAATGAGCAGTTCTTC. Its translation: CASSLGRGGYNEQFF.

The gene calls are TRBV4-2 and TRBJ2-1; perhaps TRBD1 as D (6 bases). The length of the CDR3 is 16 residues. The V end was cut by 2 bases, the J end by 7 bases, with 18 bases between. Germline V lookup: CDR1 LGHNA, CDR2 YNFKEQ. The CDR3 DNA reads TGTGCCAGCAGCCAACCCGGGACACACTTTCGGAATGAGCAGTTCTTC. This encodes CASSQPGTHFRNEQFF.

The chain links TRBV7-9 to TRBJ2-7, with unresolved D. Germline-derived CDR1 and CDR2 are SEHNR and FQNEAQ (reference sequence). CDR3 length: 15 amino acids. V gave up 3 bases and J gave up 3 bases, with 15 bases separating them. CDR3 DNA sequence: TGTGCCAGCAGCTTGAACAGTGAGAGAGTCTACGAGCAGTACTTC. Its translation: CASSLNSERVYEQYF.

The chain links TRBV28 to TRBJ2-7; 11 nucleotides line up with TRBD2. The V gene's germline CDR1 is MDHEN and CDR2 SYDVKM. V shed 8 bases and J 5 bases; nucleotides not matched to a gene: 5. There are 13 residues in the CDR3. CDR3 protein: CASSGLAGDEQYF. CDR3 DNA: TGTGCCAGCTCCGGACTAGCGGGTGACGAGCAGTACTTC.

V is TRBV11-2 and J is TRBJ1-1; D not resolved. Germline values: CDR1 SGHAT, CDR2 FQNNGV. Trimming removed 2 bases at V and 4 bases at J, with 5 bases between. The CDR3 is 12 amino acids. The DNA for the CDR3 is TGTGCCAGCAGCTTAATCAGCACTGAAGCTTTCTTT. It yields the protein CASSLISTEAFF.

The genes are TRBV9 and TRBJ2-3; the match to TRBD2 covers 10 bases. J lost 3 bases, V lost 4 bases, and 8 bases had no gene match. The CDR3 sequence is 16 residues long. The germline CDR1 and CDR2 sequences are SGDLS and YYNGEE. CDR3 DNA: TGTGCCAGCAGCCCCCGAGCGGGAGGGCCAACAGATACGCAGTATTTT. Amino acids: CASSPRAGGPTDTQYF.

V and J are TRBV9 and TRBJ1-2, with 9 bases matching TRBD1. The V and J ends lost 4 bases and 0 bases, in that order; junction bases with no gene match: 4. The germline V gene encodes CDR1 SGDLS and CDR2 YYNGEE. This CDR3 is built from 15 residues. The CDR3 spells CASSPGQGPNYGYTF. The CDR3 nucleotides read TGTGCCAGCAGCCCCGGACAGGGGCCTAACTATGGCTACACCTTC. The whole variable domain, filled in from reference TRBV9 and TRBJ1-2, reads DSGVTQTPKHLITATGQRVTLRCSPRSGDLSVYWYQQSLDQGLQFLIQYYNGEERAKGNILERFSAQQFPDLHSELNLSSLELGDSALYFCASSPGQGPNYGYTFGSGTRLTVV.

CDR3 protein: CATSRTDRVEQYF. CDR3 DNA sequence: TGTGCCACCAGCAGAACGGACAGGGTCGAGCAGTACTTC. V is TRBV15 and J is TRBJ2-7; 8 bases line up with TRBD1. Germline V gives CDR1 LNHNV, CDR2 YYDKDF (reference sequence). V shed 2 bases, J shed 6 bases, and the junction held 3 bases outside the gene matches. The CDR3 totals 13 residues.

The CDR3 region is CASSVEGDSTDTQYF. CDR3 DNA sequence: TGTGCCAGCAGCGTAGAGGGGGACTCCACAGATACGCAGTATTTT. This chain uses TRBV9 with TRBJ2-3; D could derive from TRBD1 or TRBD2 (6 bases each). Trimming cost V 0 bases and J 2 bases, with 10 bases left between them. This CDR3 region has 15 residues. Germline V CDR1 and CDR2: SGDLS, YYNGEE.

V usage is TRBV29-1 and J usage is TRBJ2-1, with 8 bases matching TRBD2. In germline, CDR1 is SQVTM, CDR2 ANQGSEA. The CDR3 totals 15 residues. The trim removed 0 bases at V and 5 bases at J, leaving 6 bases unmatched. The CDR3 DNA follows: TGCAGCGTTGAAGATCCCCAGCGGGAGAACAATGAGCAGTTCTTC. Translating it yields CSVEDPQRENNEQFF.

This clone came up once. The gene calls are TRBV7-8 and TRBJ2-3; D possibly corresponds to TRBD1 (6 bases). The ends were cut back, 5 bases at V and 6 bases at J, with 21 bases in the middle. Germline V gene sequence: CDR1 SGHVS, CDR2 FQNEAQ. The length of the CDR3 is 16 residues. The CDR3 loop is CASSNPGVTLSDTQYF. In DNA form, the CDR3 reads TGTGCCAGCAGCAACCCAGGGGTAACCCTGAGCGATACGCAGTATTTT.

The chain carries TRBV6-1 and TRBJ1-5; D not certain. V lost 2 bases and J lost 5, with 7 bases in between. Germline CDR1 and CDR2: MNHNS and SASEGT. This CDR3 is 13 amino acids long. As DNA, the CDR3 is TGTGCCAGCAGTGAATATACTTATCAGCCCCAGCATTTT. It yields the protein CASSEYTYQPQHF.